The rows below give T cell receptor beta chains drawn from one sample of a study of tumor T cells in aggressive B-cell lymphoma. Repertoires were generated with immunoSEQ multiplex PCR, while TCRdb's copy carries only in-frame clones and drops some. The sample lists around 1,200 clones, about nine tenths occurring once. The sample consisted of tumor tissue. The source of these receptors is an adult with diffuse large B cell lymphoma. Both conserved end residues are part of each CDR3. D genes are given only for firm matches. Size is omitted from some rows. Given values are once, few, many or a class for expanded clones.

J	V	D	size	DNA	CDR3
TRBJ2-7	TRBV9	TRBD2	few	TGTGCCAGCAGCGTCGGATCAGCGGGAGTTCCACCCGAGCAGTACTTC	CASSVGSAGVPPEQYF
TRBJ1-1	TRBV19	TRBD1	.	TGTGCCAGTACTCATACAGGACAGGGGAACACTGAAGCTTTCTTT	CASTHTGQGNTEAFF
TRBJ2-7	TRBV7-9	.	.	TGTGCCAGCAGCTCCCAGGGCTACGAGCAGTACTTC	CASSSQGYEQYF
TRBJ1-2	TRBV7-2	TRBD1	few	TGTGCCAGCAGCTTAGGGGCAGGGGGCGGCTATGGCTACACCTTC	CASSLGAGGGYGYTF
TRBJ1-5	TRBV14	.	.	TGTGCCAGCAGCCAAGCAGGGGGCAATCAGCCCCAGCATTTT	CASSQAGGNQPQHF
TRBJ1-2	TRBV5-1	.	.	TGCGCCAGCAGCTTGGATCCAGATAACTATGGCTACACCTTC	CASSLDPDNYGYTF
TRBJ2-6	TRBV4-1	TRBD1	.	TGCGCCAGCAGCCCTGGACAGGGGGTGTCTGGGGCCAACGTCCTGACTTTC	CASSPGQGVSGANVLTF
TRBJ2-7	TRBV23-1	TRBD1	.	TGCGCCAGCAGTCAATACCTGACAGGGGACGAGCAGTACTTC	CASSQYLTGDEQYF
TRBJ2-3	TRBV19	.	.	TGTGTCAGTAGTGTGAGGGAGACGATAGATACGCAGTATTTT	CVSSVRETIDTQYF
TRBJ1-1	TRBV9	.	.	TGTGCCAGCAGCGTCCGCGGAGGTCAAGCTTTCTTT	CASSVRGGQAFF
TRBJ2-5	TRBV6-5	.	.	TGTGCCAGCAGTTACGGGAGGGGGGGAGGAGAGACCCAGTACTTC	CASSYGRGGGETQYF
TRBJ1-1	TRBV28	.	.	TGTGCCAGCAGTTCCTCCGGGGGAGAGAACACTGAAGCTTTCTTT	CASSSSGGENTEAFF
TRBJ2-7	TRBV27	TRBD2	.	TGTGCCAGCAGTTTAACTAGCGGGAGTATCGAGCAGTACTTC	CASSLTSGSIEQYF
TRBJ2-2	TRBV28	.	.	TGTGCCAGCCAAATCAAATCGAACACCGGGGAGCTGTTTTTT	CASQIKSNTGELFF
TRBJ1-1	TRBV15	.	.	TGTGCCACCAGCAGAGAAGGGGGGGGTACTGAAGCTTTCTTT	CATSREGGGTEAFF
TRBJ2-7	TRBV9	TRBD1	.	TGTGCCAGCAGCGGACAGGGAGCCTACGAGCAGTACTTC	CASSGQGAYEQYF
TRBJ1-2	TRBV5-6	.	.	TGTGCCAGCAGCCAGCGGGGTGGCTACACCTTC	CASSQRGGYTF
TRBJ2-7	TRBV14	TRBD1	.	TGTGCCAGCAGTCCCGGGACAGGGGTCTACGAGCAGTACTTT	CASSPGTGVYEQYF
TRBJ2-7	TRBV11-3	TRBD2	.	TGTGCCAGCAGCTTCGCCGAGGGCGGGAGAAGGTACGAGCAGTACTTC	CASSFAEGGRRYEQYF
TRBJ2-1	TRBV30	.	.	TGTGCCTGGAGTGTACCGCGTTTCTCCTACAATGAGCAGTTCTTC	CAWSVPRFSYNEQFF
TRBJ1-1	TRBV4-1	.	few	TGCGCCAGCAGCCAACTCGGGTCTGAAGCTTTCTTT	CASSQLGSEAFF
TRBJ2-7	TRBV4-1	TRBD2	once	TGCGCCAGCAGCCAACCTAGCGGGAGAGGAAGCGCAGCTAGTGAGCAGTACTTC	CASSQPSGRGSAASEQYF
TRBJ2-1	TRBV19	.	.	TGTGCCAGTAGTATAGGTGGGCAGGGCAAGTTCTTC	CASSIGGQGKFF
TRBJ1-2	TRBV7-9	TRBD1	.	TGTGCCAGCAGTGTGACAGGGAACTATGGCTACACCTTC	CASSVTGNYGYTF
TRBJ2-7	TRBV10-3	.	.	TGTGCCATCAGTGGGGGAGACAGGCCATACGAGCAGTACTTC	CAISGGDRPYEQYF
TRBJ2-1	TRBV4-1	TRBD2	.	TGCGCCAGCAGCCAATCTAGCGGGAGCTCCTACAATGAGCAGTTCTTC	CASSQSSGSSYNEQFF
TRBJ2-7	TRBV19	TRBD2	.	TGTGCCAGTAGTATAGGGCGGGGGGCCTACGAGCAGTACTTC	CASSIGRGAYEQYF
TRBJ2-1	TRBV19	TRBD2	once	TGTGCCAGTAGTATTGATGGTAGCGGGGCCTACAATGAGCAGTTCTTC	CASSIDGSGAYNEQFF
TRBJ2-3	TRBV19	TRBD2	.	TGTGCCAGTAGCTCGACTAGCGATAGCACAGATACGCAGTATTTT	CASSSTSDSTDTQYF
TRBJ1-3	TRBV15	.	.	TGTGCCACCAGCCCCTTCGGCGGGGCCGGCTCTGGAAACACCATATATTTT	CATSPFGGAGSGNTIYF
TRBJ2-7	TRBV29-1	.	.	TGCAGCGTTGAAGGGCAGCTCGGCGGCGAGCAGTACTTC	CSVEGQLGGEQYF
TRBJ2-5	TRBV7-2	.	once	TGTGCCAGCAGCTTAACTCTAGCTCGGGGGGAGACCCAGTACTTC	CASSLTLARGETQYF
TRBJ1-2	TRBV13	TRBD1	.	TGTGCCAGCAGCTTAAAAGGGGGAGAGAAAGGACAGGGAGACTATGGCTACACCTTC	CASSLKGGEKGQGDYGYTF
TRBJ2-7	TRBV7-9	TRBD1	.	TGTGCCGGTCAGACAGGGAATAGGTACGAGCAGTACTTC	CAGQTGNRYEQYF
TRBJ1-1	TRBV30	TRBD1	.	TGTGCCTGGTACACCGGGACAGACACTGAAGCTTTCTTT	CAWYTGTDTEAFF
TRBJ2-1	TRBV9	TRBD2	.	TGTGCCAGCAGCTCGGGGCTAGCGGACACAACAGAGCAGTTCTTC	CASSSGLADTTEQFF
TRBJ1-1	TRBV6-5	.	once	TGTGCCAGCAGTTTGGGCCAAATAGATGAAGCTTTCTTT	CASSLGQIDEAFF
TRBJ2-3	TRBV7-2	TRBD2	.	TGTGCCAGCAGCCCCCAGGGAGGGAAAGCAGATACGCAGTATTTT	CASSPQGGKADTQYF